The clone carrying this TCR beta chain has just one count. Its cognate antigen is unknown. Genomic DNA was employed as the template in profiling TCR beta VDJ and CDR3. TCRdb analysed the reads with MiXCR anew, one entry per CDR3 protein. Of about 260,000 distinct CDR3 sequences in the sample, approximately 82% are singletons; the top ten hold 42%. The authors sequenced patients whose flow cytometry had shown CD8+CD57+ cell expansion. Severe acquired aplastic anemia was diagnosed in all patients. This sample was included in a study of CD8+CD57+ T cells in acquired aplastic anemia. As for the study in general: The sorted CD4+ and CD8+ cells yielded an average about 3.5 ug of DNA. General study points: Patients and controls had CD8+ Simpson's diversity values that were not significantly distinct. Patients and controls shared nearly 30 CD8+ CDR3 sequences, which appeared highly expressed in patients and within their immunodominant clones.

Sequences were obtained from sorted CD4+, CD8+, or CD8+CD57+ T cells (not recorded which) from PBMCs. The TCR sequence derives from a human donor with aplastic anemia.

CDR3 coding DNA: TGTGCCAGCAGTGATGGGGTTTCATCCGGGGAGCTGTTTTTT. Its translation: CASSDGVSSGELFF. The rearrangement links TRBV2 to TRBJ2-2; unclear D gene. Germline V CDR1 and CDR2: SNHLY, FYNNEI. The CDR3 runs to 14 residues. V was shortened by 3 bases and J by 6 bases, with 11 bases between the two germline ends.